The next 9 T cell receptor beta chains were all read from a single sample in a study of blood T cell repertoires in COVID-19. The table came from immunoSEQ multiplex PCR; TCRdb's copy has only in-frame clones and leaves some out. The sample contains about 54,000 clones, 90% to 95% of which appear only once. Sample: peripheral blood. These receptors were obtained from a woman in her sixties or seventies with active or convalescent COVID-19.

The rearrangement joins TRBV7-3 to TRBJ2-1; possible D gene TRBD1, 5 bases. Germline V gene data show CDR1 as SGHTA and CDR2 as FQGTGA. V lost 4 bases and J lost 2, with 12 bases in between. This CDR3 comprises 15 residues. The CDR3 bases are TGTGCCAGCAGCTCGTATCAGGGCCCCTACAATGAGCAGTTCTTC. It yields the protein CASSSYQGPYNEQFF.

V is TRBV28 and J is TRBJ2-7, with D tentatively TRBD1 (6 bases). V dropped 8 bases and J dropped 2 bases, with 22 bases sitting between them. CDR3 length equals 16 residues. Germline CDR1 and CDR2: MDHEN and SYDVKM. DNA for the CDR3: TGTGCCAGCTCCGGAACCGGGACAAACCTAACCTACGAGCAGTACTTC. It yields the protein CASSGTGTNLTYEQYF.

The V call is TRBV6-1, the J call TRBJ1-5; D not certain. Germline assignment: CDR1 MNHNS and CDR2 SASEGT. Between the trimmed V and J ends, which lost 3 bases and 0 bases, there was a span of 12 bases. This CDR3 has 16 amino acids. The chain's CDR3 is CASSDPLRYSNQPQHF. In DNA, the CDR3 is TGTGCCAGCAGTGACCCACTTCGGTATAGCAATCAGCCCCAGCATTTT.

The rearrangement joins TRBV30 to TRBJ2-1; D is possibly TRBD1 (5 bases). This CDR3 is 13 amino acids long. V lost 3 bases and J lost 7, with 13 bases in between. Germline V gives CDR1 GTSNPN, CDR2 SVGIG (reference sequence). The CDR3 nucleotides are TGTGCCTGGAGGTCAGGGCGAGGAAATGAGCAGTTCTTC. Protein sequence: CAWRSGRGNEQFF.

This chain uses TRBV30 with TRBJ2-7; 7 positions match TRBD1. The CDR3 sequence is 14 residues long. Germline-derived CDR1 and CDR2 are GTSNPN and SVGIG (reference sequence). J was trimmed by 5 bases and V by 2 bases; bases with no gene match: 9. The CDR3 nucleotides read TGTGCCTGGAGTTCGACAGGGATCGTGGACGAGCAGTACTTC. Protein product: CAWSSTGIVDEQYF.

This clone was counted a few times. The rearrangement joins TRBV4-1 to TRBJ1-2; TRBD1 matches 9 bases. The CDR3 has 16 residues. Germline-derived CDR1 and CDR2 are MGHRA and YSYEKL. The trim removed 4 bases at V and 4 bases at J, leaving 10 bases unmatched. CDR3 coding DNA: TGCGCCAGCAGCCCCGGAGGGACAGGGAGTCTCTATGGCTACACCTTC. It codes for CASSPGGTGSLYGYTF.

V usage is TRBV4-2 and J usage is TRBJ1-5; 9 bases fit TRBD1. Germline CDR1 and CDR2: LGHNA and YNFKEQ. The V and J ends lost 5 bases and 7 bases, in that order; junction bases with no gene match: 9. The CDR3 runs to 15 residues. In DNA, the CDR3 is TGTGCCAGCAGCTGGACAGGGGTTGACGGGCAGCCCCAGCATTTT. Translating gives CASSWTGVDGQPQHF.

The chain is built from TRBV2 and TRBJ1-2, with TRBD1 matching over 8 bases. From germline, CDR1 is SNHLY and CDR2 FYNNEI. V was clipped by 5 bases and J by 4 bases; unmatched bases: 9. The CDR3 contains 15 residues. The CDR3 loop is CASSRNWDRTYGYTF. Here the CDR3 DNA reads TGTGCCAGCAGTCGCAACTGGGACAGGACCTATGGCTACACCTTC.

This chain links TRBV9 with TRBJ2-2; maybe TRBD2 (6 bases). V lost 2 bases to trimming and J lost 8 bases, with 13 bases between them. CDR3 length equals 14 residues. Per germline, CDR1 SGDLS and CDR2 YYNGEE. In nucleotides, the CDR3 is TGTGCCAGCAGCGTCCCGGGAGCAATGGGGGAGCTGTTTTTT. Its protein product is CASSVPGAMGELFF.